This T cell receptor beta chain was observed in a study of memory CD4+ T cells and cytomegalovirus serostatus. Trimming took off 3 bases at V and 7 bases at J, with 6 bases between the two ends. This CDR3 is 12 amino acids long. The V gene's germline CDR1 is KGHSH and CDR2 LQKENI. Under the authors' procedure: Out-of-frame sequences were removed, leaving 2 million to 2.5 million distinct TCRbeta sequences. Sequencing used immunoSEQ multiplex PCR; TCRdb keeps in-frame clones, though not all of them. The V and J calls and clone size come from that table; D and trimming were worked out from the DNA. The table records about 75,000 clones, roughly 78% of them present only once. The sort gate was single viable CD3+CD4+CD8-CD45RO+ cells for memory CD4+ T cells.

Material: memory CD4+ T cells from blood. The source is an adult in good health and CMV-seropositive. The chain has TRBV18 and TRBJ2-2; possibly TRBD1 for D (5 bases). The CDR3 is CASSPQGGELFF. CDR3 nucleotides: TGTGCCAGCTCACCCCAGGGCGGGGAGCTGTTTTTT. The variable domain in full, completed from reference TRBV18 and TRBJ2-2, reads NAGVMQNPRHLVRRRGQEARLRCSPMKGHSHVYWYRQLPEEGLKFMVYLQKENIIDESGMPKERFSAEFPKEGPSILRIQQVVRGDSAAYFCASSPQGGELFFGEGSRLTVL.